The clone carrying this T cell receptor (beta chain) has ten or more counts. What it binds is not known. This record comes from a study of CD8+CD57+ T cells in acquired aplastic anemia. About the study: An average of approximately 3.2 ug of DNA was obtained from sorted CD4+ and CD8+ cells.

Findings and caveats of the study: A significant difference in CD8+ Simpson's diversity between patients and controls was not found. Patients and controls shared twenty-nine CD8+ CDR3 sequences, highly expressed in patients.

CDR3 size: 15 residues. V gave up 4 bases and J gave up 2 bases, with 12 bases separating them. CDR1 is SNHLY and CDR2 is FYNNEI in the germline V gene. CDR3 and TCR beta VDJ profiling relied on a genomic DNA template. In TCRdb, the reads were re-called with MiXCR into one record per CDR3 protein. The sample contains under 200,000 distinct CDR3 sequences, around three fifths of which appear only once. Sequenced sample: sorted CD4+, CD8+, or CD8+CD57+ T cells (not recorded which) from PBMCs. The TCR comes from a human donor with severe aplastic anemia or a healthy control (not recorded which). This chain uses TRBV2 with TRBJ1-5; TRBD1 might be the D (5 bases). The CDR3 region has the DNA TGTGCCAGCAGTGCCGCCAGGGTTGGCAATCAGCCCCAGCATTTT. As protein: CASSAARVGNQPQHF.